This T cell receptor beta chain was recovered during a study of a mutant IDH1 vaccine in newly diagnosed glioma. Stated time point: baseline, week 1 (first vaccination visit). This sample's treatment: pre-vaccination baseline after standard-of-care therapy. Overall study findings and caveats: It was approximately 92% of patients that developed vaccine-induced immune responses.

Profiling relied on immunoSEQ multiplex PCR, and the TCRdb table lists in-frame clones only, not all of them. This table has 50,000 to 75,000 clones, 91% appearing once. As for this clone: The antigen remains unidentified.

Unmatched junction bases numbered 7, after V lost 1 base and J lost 5 bases. This CDR3 is 15 amino acids long. Per the germline V gene, CDR1 is SGDLS and CDR2 is YYNGEE. The genes are TRBV9 and TRBJ2-5, with TRBD2 matching 8 bases. Sequenced here: PBMCs, sampled from a glioma patient treated with radiotherapy, temozolomide or both. The source is a man in his fifties with glioma. Written as DNA, the CDR3 is TGTGCCAGCAGCGTAAGCGGGACTAGTGGGGAGACCCAGTACTTC. Translation gives CASSVSGTSGETQYF. Filled out from reference TRBV9 and TRBJ2-5, the complete variable domain reads DSGVTQTPKHLITATGQRVTLRCSPRSGDLSVYWYQQSLDQGLQFLIQYYNGEERAKGNILERFSAQQFPDLHSELNLSSLELGDSALYFCASSVSGTSGETQYFGPGTRLLVL.